This TCR beta chain was identified in a study of T-cell memory formation after mild COVID-19. The wider study: TCR clustering was largely donor specific. General study results and limits: Researchers could not confirm that second-wave clones peaking on day 37 targeted SARS-CoV-2. Clones shrinking between day 15 and 85 showed a balanced CD4/CD8 split, and those that grew later tilted toward CD4+.

TCRdb recomputed calls from the 5' RACE reads with MiXCR, one row per CDR3 protein. Of hundreds of thousands of distinct CDR3 sequences listed, 15% to 20% are singletons. This clonotype was observed a handful of times. Its antigen is unknown. This CDR3 region has 15 residues. V lost 6 bases and J 4 bases, leaving 16 bases between the germline ends. Germline V gene lookup returns CDR1 SEHNR and CDR2 FQNEAQ (reference sequence). The sequenced sample consisted of PBMCs or a T cell subset sorted from them (not recorded which). The clonotype comes from an adult woman who had mild COVID-19 (a few samples of this study predate the infection). Cell type and time point are not known. This chain joins TRBV7-9 and TRBJ1-3; D might be TRBD1 (6 bases). The CDR3 DNA sequence: TGTGCCAGCAGTTCTACGGACAGAGGAGGAAACACCATATATTTT. The encoded protein is CASSSTDRGGNTIYF.